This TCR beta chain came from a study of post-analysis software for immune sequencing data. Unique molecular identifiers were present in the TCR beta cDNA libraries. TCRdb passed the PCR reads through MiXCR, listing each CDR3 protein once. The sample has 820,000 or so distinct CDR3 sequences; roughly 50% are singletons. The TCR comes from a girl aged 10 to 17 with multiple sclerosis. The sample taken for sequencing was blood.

DNA for the CDR3: TGCAGTGCTAGAGCTGGGGTCGAGCAGTACTTC. Encoded protein: CSARAGVEQYF. The chain carries TRBV20-1 and TRBJ2-7; D is undetermined. The CDR3 is made up of 11 amino acids. Trimming took off 1 base at V and 6 bases at J, with 7 bases between the two ends. The germline CDR1 and CDR2 sequences are DFQATT and SNEGSKA (reference sequence).